This section outlines one TCR beta chain sequence together with its context. Its antigen is undetermined. The source of the sample is a study of cytotoxic CD8 clonotypes in ibrutinib-treated CLL. Depth targeted 1 in 200,000 to 1 in 1 million T cells, averaging around 10x coverage per clonotype. Some clones are missing from TCRdb's copy, which holds only in-frame ones; the method was immunoSEQ multiplex PCR. This table holds a few hundred thousand clones, over 55% found once. Whole-study results and caveats: Private clonotypes, not public ones, expanded at ibrutinib response.

In germline, CDR1 is ENHRY, CDR2 SYGVKD. V dropped 6 bases and J dropped 5; count of bases not matched to a gene: 3. The CDR3 is 13 amino acids. This rearrangement joins TRBV10-3 to TRBJ1-5, with TRBD1 matching 8 bases. This receptor was identified in a human donor with chronic lymphocytic leukemia. The specimen was PBMCs, collected after 36 months of ibrutinib treatment. CDR3 protein: CAISTGGDQPQHF. The CDR3, as DNA: TGTGCCATCAGCACAGGGGGTGATCAGCCCCAGCATTTT.